The 29 T cell receptor beta chains listed next were all sequenced from one sample in a study of human T cells and chemical hapten exposure. As to time point: patch test 3, about 24 weeks after DPC sensitization. Treatment indicated: therapeutic diphenylcyclopropenone sensitization with weekly scalp DPC. TCRdb reanalysed the RACE reads using MiXCR and keeps one entry per CDR3 protein. The table lists just under 60,000 distinct CDR3 sequences, roughly 12% of them singletons. This material consisted of whole blood, taken in connection with sensitization to the hapten diphenylcyclopropenone (DPC). The receptors come from a man aged 30-40 years with alopecia areata. Some clones in this sample may be carry-over from other donors' samples.

In its sample, this clonotype was seen a few times. In nucleotides, the CDR3 is TGCAGCGTTCGACAGAATAGCAATCAGCCCCAGCATTTT. It encodes CSVRQNSNQPQHF. The chain combines TRBV29-1 with TRBJ1-5, with a tentative D call TRBD1 (5 bases). Germline CDR1 reads SQVTM; CDR2 reads ANQGSEA. This CDR3 has 13 amino acids. V dropped 5 bases and J dropped 0 bases, with 8 bases sitting between them.

The CDR3: CATSDRGSEDTQYF. In DNA, the CDR3 is TGTGCCACCAGCGATAGGGGTTCCGAGGATACGCAGTATTTT. The V and J genes are TRBV10-3 and TRBJ2-3; weak D call: TRBD1 (5 bases). V was pared by 10 bases and J by 6 bases, with 20 bases between. From germline, CDR1 is ENHRY and CDR2 SYGVKD. This CDR3 region has 14 residues.

This clonotype was seen at least ten times. The J gene is TRBJ1-1, the V gene TRBV9; TRBD1 agrees at 7 bases. The CDR3 runs to 15 residues. Germline V gene sequence: CDR1 SGDLS, CDR2 YYNGEE. V was pared by 2 bases and J by 3 bases, with 7 bases of the junction left unmatched. CDR3 DNA: TGTGCCAGCAGCGTGGAAGGACAGGTCGACACTGAAGCTTTCTTT. Its translation is CASSVEGQVDTEAFF.

This chain connects TRBV24-1 to TRBJ2-1, with D perhaps matching TRBD1 (5 bases). With 3 bases removed from V and 0 bases from J, the gap between germline ends came to 8 bases. The CDR3 loop spans 15 amino acids. The V gene's germline CDR1 is KGHDR and CDR2 SFDVKD. The CDR3 spells CATSDAQASYNEQFF. CDR3 nucleotide sequence: TGTGCCACCAGTGATGCACAGGCCTCCTACAATGAGCAGTTCTTC.

In this sample, this clonotype turned up a few times. The gene calls are TRBV28 and TRBJ1-2; D may be TRBD1 (5 bases). The CDR3 is made up of 11 amino acids. The V and J ends lost 7 bases and 8 bases respectively, with 11 bases between them. Germline V gene sequence: CDR1 MDHEN, CDR2 SYDVKM. DNA for the CDR3: TGTGCCAGCACCCTTGGGGGGGGCTACACCTTC. This encodes CASTLGGGYTF.

This clonotype was observed many times. The V gene is TRBV19, the J gene TRBJ1-5, with TRBD1 matching over 9 bases. V gave up 6 bases and J gave up 2 bases; unmatched junction bases: 20. This CDR3 region has 20 residues. Germline V gene data show CDR1 as LNHDA and CDR2 as SQIVND (reference sequence). For the CDR3, the DNA is TGTGCCAGTAGAAAGGTTAAACAGGACAGGGGTCCCTCAGGCAATCAGCCCCAGCATTTT. It translates to CASRKVKQDRGPSGNQPQHF.

The V call is TRBV7-9, the J call TRBJ1-1; a possible D gene is TRBD1 (6 bases). This CDR3 spans 15 amino acids. V lost 5 bases and J lost 4, with 17 bases in between. The germline V gene has CDR1 SEHNR and CDR2 FQNEAQ (reference sequence). DNA of the CDR3: TGTGCCAGCAGCCCCTTGGACAGTTCAAGCACTGAAGCTTTCTTT. Residues: CASSPLDSSSTEAFF.

This clonotype occurred many times. The chain has TRBV7-3 and TRBJ2-3; maybe TRBD1 (6 bases). V shed 4 bases and J shed 3 bases, with 11 bases lying between them. Germline CDR1 SGHTA, CDR2 FQGTGA. The CDR3 is made up of 14 amino acids. The CDR3 loop is CASSSYGQTDTQYF. As DNA, the CDR3 is TGTGCCAGCAGCTCATACGGACAGACAGATACGCAGTATTTT.

In its sample, this clonotype was seen a few times. This chain joins TRBV12-3 or TRBV12-4 and TRBJ2-5, with TRBD1 identical over 8 bases. The CDR3 loop spans 16 amino acids. V lost 6 bases to trimming and J lost 5 bases; unmatched junction nucleotides: 14. The CDR3 loop is CASRPSSDRVGETQYF. In DNA form, the CDR3 reads TGTGCCAGCAGACCCTCCTCGGACAGGGTTGGGGAGACCCAGTACTTC.

Concerning this clonotype itself: A much larger clonotype is one base distant, so this may be a read error. The V call is TRBV20-1, the J call TRBJ1-1; no firm D call. Germline CDR1 reads DFQATT; CDR2 reads SNEGSKA (reference sequence). The CDR3 contains 17 residues. With 3 bases removed from V and 5 bases from J, the gap between germline ends came to 25 bases. The CDR3 sequence is CSARLASYITVGTEAFF. CDR3 sequence (DNA): TGCAGTGCTAGGCTCGCAAGTTATATTACCGTAGGGACTGAAGCTTTCTTT.

This clonotype was counted between two and nine times. The J gene is TRBJ1-1, the V gene TRBV9, with D possibly matching TRBD1 (6 bases). The germline gives CDR1 SGDLS, CDR2 YYNGEE. Trimming shortened V by 0 bases and J by 1 base, and 10 bases separated the two germline ends. CDR3 length: 15 residues. CDR3 amino acids: CASSVAAGENTEAFF. Written as DNA, the CDR3 is TGTGCCAGCAGCGTAGCGGCAGGGGAGAACACTGAAGCTTTCTTT. The full variable domain, completed using reference TRBV9 and TRBJ1-1, is DSGVTQTPKHLITATGQRVTLRCSPRSGDLSVYWYQQSLDQGLQFLIQYYNGEERAKGNILERFSAQQFPDLHSELNLSSLELGDSALYFCASSVAAGENTEAFFGQGTRLTVV.

This clonotype was observed a few times. The chain combines TRBV12-3 or TRBV12-4 with TRBJ2-1, with D perhaps being TRBD1 or TRBD2 (5 bases each). Trimming pared 7 bases from V and 8 bases from J, leaving 9 bases between. This CDR3 has 11 amino acids. The CDR3 region is CASTMGDEQFF. The CDR3, as DNA: TGTGCCAGCACCATGGGGGATGAGCAGTTCTTC.

This clonotype has a count of ten or more. This CDR3 reads CSARSGTGGAVAKNIQYF. The CDR3 DNA reads TGCAGTGCTAGGTCCGGGACAGGGGGAGCGGTAGCCAAAAACATTCAGTACTTC. This sequence joins TRBV20-1 and TRBJ2-4; 11 bases map to TRBD1. From germline, CDR1 is DFQATT and CDR2 SNEGSKA (reference sequence). This CDR3 has 18 residues. Trimming removed 3 bases from V and 0 bases from J; junction bases left unmatched: 10.

This clonotype has at least ten counts. The chain is built from TRBV5-4 and TRBJ1-1; D gene uncertain. V was shortened by 1 base and J by 5 bases, with 15 bases between the two germline ends. This CDR3 spans 15 amino acids. Per germline, CDR1 SGHNT and CDR2 YYREEE (reference sequence). Here the CDR3 DNA reads TGTGCCAGCAGCTTGAGTCGGTCACCCGGGACTGAAGCTTTCTTT. Translated: CASSLSRSPGTEAFF. The variable domain in full, completed from reference TRBV5-4 and TRBJ1-1, reads ETGVTQSPTHLIKTRGQQVTLRCSSQSGHNTVSWYQQALGQGPQFIFQYYREEENGRGNFPPRFSGLQFPNYSSELNVNALELDDSALYLCASSLSRSPGTEAFFGQGTRLTVV.

This clonotype has ten or more counts. The CDR3 is CATSSTGGARELFF. CDR3 DNA: TGTGCCACCAGCTCAACGGGGGGGGCCCGGGAGCTGTTTTTT. This chain connects TRBV15 to TRBJ2-2; 8 nucleotides align to TRBD2. J was trimmed by 9 bases and V by 5 bases; bases with no gene match: 8. There are 14 residues in the CDR3. CDR1 LNHNV and CDR2 YYDKDF come from the germline V gene (reference sequence).

This sequence joins TRBV3-1 and TRBJ2-7; 7 bases line up with TRBD1. CDR3 size: 15 residues. The V gene end was trimmed by 4 bases and the J gene end by 6 bases; junction bases not matched to a gene: 12. Germline-derived CDR1 and CDR2 are LGHDT and YNNKEL (reference sequence). The CDR3 DNA reads TGTGCCAGCAGCCCAACAGGGGTTTTTCGTAGCGAGCAGTACTTC. This encodes CASSPTGVFRSEQYF.

The chain combines TRBV6-2 or TRBV6-3 with TRBJ2-1, with a possible D match to TRBD2 (6 bases). Trimming left V 6 bases short and J 7 bases short, with 16 bases between. This CDR3 region has 14 residues. CDR1 and CDR2 from the germline V gene are MNHEY and SVGEGT. Here the CDR3 DNA reads TGTGCCAGCAGCGGGACTCTGCCGACGAATGAGCAGTTCTTC. Protein product: CASSGTLPTNEQFF.

At least ten counts were recorded for this clonotype. The chain uses TRBV15 and TRBJ1-2; unclear D gene. This CDR3 region has 13 residues. The V end lost 0 bases, the J end lost 2 bases, and 4 bases lay between the germline ends. The germline V gene encodes CDR1 LNHNV and CDR2 YYDKDF (reference sequence). In nucleotides, the CDR3 is TGTGCCACCAGCAGAGATCAGAACTATGGCTACACCTTC. Its protein is CATSRDQNYGYTF.

The chain combines TRBV10-3 with TRBJ1-1, with 7 nucleotides matching TRBD1. Germline CDR1 ENHRY, CDR2 SYGVKD. This CDR3 spans 14 amino acids. The ends lost 4 bases at V and 5 bases at J; junction bases unmatched: 7. The CDR3 here is CAISGLQGITEAFF. The CDR3 bases are TGTGCCATCAGTGGACTACAGGGGATAACTGAAGCTTTCTTT.

This clonotype has at least ten counts. This rearrangement joins TRBV3-1 to TRBJ1-2; D perhaps matches TRBD1 (5 bases). The CDR3 totals 12 residues. V was cut by 8 bases and J by 8 bases, with 15 bases left in between. Germline V gene lookup returns CDR1 LGHDT and CDR2 YNNKEL (reference sequence). CDR3 DNA sequence: TGTGCCAGCGAAGACAGCGTTCACGGCTACACCTTC. This sequence encodes CASEDSVHGYTF.

CDR3 in DNA: TGCGCCAGCAGCGTGGACAGGGGGCTGGAGCAGTTCTTC. This codes for CASSVDRGLEQFF. The chain employs TRBV5-1 and TRBJ2-1; the match to TRBD1 covers 11 bases. Germline CDR1 and CDR2: SGHRS and YFSETQ. With 4 bases clipped from V and 10 bases from J, the junction kept 4 bases outside the gene matches. This CDR3 comprises 13 residues.

This clonotype has just a few counts. The rearrangement uses TRBV9 and TRBJ2-6, with D possibly TRBD1 on 7 matching bases. The CDR3 has 19 residues. Looked up from germline, CDR1 is SGDLS and CDR2 is YYNGEE. Trimming removed 5 bases at V and 0 bases at J, with 21 bases between. Here the CDR3 DNA reads TGTGCCAGCAGGTTTAGCCCTGGAGGGGGCACCTCTGGGGCCAACGTCCTGACTTTC. Protein: CASRFSPGGGTSGANVLTF.

V usage is TRBV20-1 and J usage is TRBJ1-1, with D possibly being TRBD1 (6 bases). The length of the CDR3 is 16 residues. The ends were cut back, 6 bases at V and 2 bases at J, with 22 bases in the middle. CDR1 is DFQATT and CDR2 is SNEGSKA in the germline V gene (reference sequence). CDR3 sequence: CSAPAVQGSKNTEAFF. The CDR3 coding sequence is TGCAGTGCCCCTGCTGTCCAGGGGTCGAAAAACACTGAAGCTTTCTTT.

This chain connects TRBV29-1 to TRBJ2-5; TRBD2 matches at 9 bases. The CDR3 runs to 12 residues. Per the germline V gene, CDR1 is SQVTM and CDR2 is ANQGSEA. After removal of 6 bases from V and 3 bases from J, the junction contained 2 bases not matched to a gene. CDR3 DNA: TGCAGCGTAGCGGGGGGCGAAGAGACCCAGTACTTC. Translation: CSVAGGEETQYF.

This clonotype was picked up a small number of times. The chain combines TRBV20-1 with TRBJ2-4; D gene unclear. Germline V gene sequence: CDR1 DFQATT, CDR2 SNEGSKA (reference sequence). CDR3 length equals 14 residues. V dropped 1 base and J dropped 0 bases, with 7 bases sitting between them. The CDR3 DNA is TGCAGTGCTAGAGTATCGGGAGCCAAAAACATTCAGTACTTC. Protein product: CSARVSGAKNIQYF.

The rearrangement uses TRBV20-1 and TRBJ2-4; D perhaps matches TRBD2 (6 bases). This CDR3 spans 15 amino acids. From germline, CDR1 is DFQATT and CDR2 SNEGSKA (reference sequence). Trimming took 2 bases from V and 0 from J, leaving 11 bases between them. CDR3 sequence: CSARTGVLAKNIQYF. As DNA, the CDR3 is TGCAGTGCTAGAACGGGGGTTCTAGCCAAAAACATTCAGTACTTC.

The V and J genes are TRBV7-8 and TRBJ2-1, with TRBD2 identical over 11 bases. The CDR3 loop spans 15 amino acids. CDR1 SGHVS and CDR2 FQNEAQ come from the germline V gene. The junction had 3 bases not matched to a gene; V was cut back by 5 bases and J by 3 bases. This chain's CDR3 is CASSITSGGYNEQFF. The CDR3 nucleotides read TGTGCCAGCAGCATTACTAGCGGGGGCTACAATGAGCAGTTCTTC.

With respect to this clonotype: A much larger clonotype is one base distant, so this may be a read error. The chain recombines TRBV10-3 with TRBJ2-2, with 8 bases matching TRBD1. V was clipped by 4 bases and J by 0 bases; unmatched bases: 1. The germline V gene encodes CDR1 ENHRY and CDR2 SYGVKD. The CDR3 has 15 amino acids. CDR3 coding DNA: TGTGCCATCAGTGGACAGGGGTCGAACACCGGGGAGCTGTTTTTT. It codes for CAISGQGSNTGELFF.

There are a few counts of this clonotype. V usage is TRBV20-1 and J usage is TRBJ2-1; 10 bases align to TRBD1. V trimming: 3 bases; J trimming: 7 bases; junction bases outside the gene matches: 6. The CDR3 loop spans 14 amino acids. The germline CDR1 and CDR2 sequences are DFQATT and SNEGSKA (reference sequence). CDR3 DNA: TGCAGTGCTAGCCCGGGACAGGGGTGGAATGAGCAGTTCTTC. This codes for CSASPGQGWNEQFF.